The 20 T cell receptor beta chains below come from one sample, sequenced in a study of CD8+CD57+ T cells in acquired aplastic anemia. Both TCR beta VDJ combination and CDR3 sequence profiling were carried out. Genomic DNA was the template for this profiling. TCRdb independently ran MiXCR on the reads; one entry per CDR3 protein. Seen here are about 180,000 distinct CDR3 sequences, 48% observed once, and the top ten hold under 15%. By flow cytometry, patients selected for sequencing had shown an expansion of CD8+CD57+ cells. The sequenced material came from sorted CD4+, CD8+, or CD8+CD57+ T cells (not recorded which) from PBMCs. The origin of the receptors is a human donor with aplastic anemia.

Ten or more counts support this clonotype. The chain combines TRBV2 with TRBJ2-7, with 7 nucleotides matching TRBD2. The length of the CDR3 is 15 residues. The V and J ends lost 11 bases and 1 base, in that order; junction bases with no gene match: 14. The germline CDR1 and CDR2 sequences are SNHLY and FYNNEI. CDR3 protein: CAVPTGLKGSYEQYF. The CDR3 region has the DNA TGTGCCGTTCCAACGGGACTAAAAGGATCCTACGAGCAGTACTTC.

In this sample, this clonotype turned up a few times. Here the CDR3 DNA reads TGTGCCAGCAGTCAGAGGGGGGGGAGCACAGATACGCAGTATTTT. Protein: CASSQRGGSTDTQYF. The J gene is TRBJ2-3, the V gene TRBV11-2, with TRBD2 as a possible D gene (7 bases). Germline CDR1 reads SGHAT; CDR2 reads FQNNGV. The CDR3 spans 15 residues. The germline V and J ends were trimmed by 6 bases and 0 bases, with 13 bases remaining between them.

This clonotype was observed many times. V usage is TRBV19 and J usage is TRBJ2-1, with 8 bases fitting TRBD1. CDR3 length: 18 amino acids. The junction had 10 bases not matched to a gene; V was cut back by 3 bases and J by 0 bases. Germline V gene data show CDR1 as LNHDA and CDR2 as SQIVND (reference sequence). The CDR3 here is CASSIKDRVPGSYNEQFF. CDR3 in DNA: TGTGCCAGTAGTATTAAGGACAGGGTACCCGGCTCCTACAATGAGCAGTTCTTC. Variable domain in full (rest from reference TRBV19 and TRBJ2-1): DGGITQSPKYLFRKEGQNVTLSCEQNLNHDAMYWYRQDPGQGLRLIYYSQIVNDFQKGDIAEGYSVSREKKESFPLTVTSAQKNPTAFYLCASSIKDRVPGSYNEQFFGPGTRLTVL.

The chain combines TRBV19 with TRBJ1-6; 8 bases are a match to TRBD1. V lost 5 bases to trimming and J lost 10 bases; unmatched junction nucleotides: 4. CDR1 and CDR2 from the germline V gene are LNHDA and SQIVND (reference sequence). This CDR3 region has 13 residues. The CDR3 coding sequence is TGTGCCAGTAGTCAGGACAGGGACTCACCCCTCCACTTT. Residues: CASSQDRDSPLHF.

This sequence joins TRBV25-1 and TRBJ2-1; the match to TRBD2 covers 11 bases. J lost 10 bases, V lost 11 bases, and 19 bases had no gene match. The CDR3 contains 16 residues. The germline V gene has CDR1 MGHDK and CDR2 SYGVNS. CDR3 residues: CAVAGSIAGGLGEQFF. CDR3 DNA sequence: TGTGCCGTCGCAGGGTCAATAGCGGGGGGGCTAGGAGAGCAGTTCTTC.

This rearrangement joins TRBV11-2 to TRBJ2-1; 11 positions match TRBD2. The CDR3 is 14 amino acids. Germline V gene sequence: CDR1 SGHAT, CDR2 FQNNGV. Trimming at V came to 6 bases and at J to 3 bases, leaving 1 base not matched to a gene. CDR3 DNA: TGTGCCAGCAGTACTAGCGGGGGCTACAATGAGCAGTTCTTC. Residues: CASSTSGGYNEQFF.

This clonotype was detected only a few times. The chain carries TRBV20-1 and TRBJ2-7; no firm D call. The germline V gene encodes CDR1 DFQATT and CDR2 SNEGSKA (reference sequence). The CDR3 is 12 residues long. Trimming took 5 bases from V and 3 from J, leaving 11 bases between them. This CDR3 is CSAPLTVYEQYF. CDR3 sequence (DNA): TGCAGTGCTCCGCTGACTGTCTACGAGCAGTACTTC.

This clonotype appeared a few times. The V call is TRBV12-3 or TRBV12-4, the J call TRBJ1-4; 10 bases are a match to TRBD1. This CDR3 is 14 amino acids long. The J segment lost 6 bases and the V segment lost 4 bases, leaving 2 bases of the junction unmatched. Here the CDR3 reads CASSYGQGDEKLFF. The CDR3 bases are TGTGCCAGCAGTTACGGACAGGGGGATGAAAAACTGTTTTTT.

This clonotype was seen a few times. The DNA of the CDR3 is TGTGCTGCCGGTAGCGGAGCTTACAATGAGCAGTTCTTC. Translation gives CAAGSGAYNEQFF. This sequence joins TRBV25-1 and TRBJ2-1; tentative D call: TRBD2 (6 bases). There are 13 residues in the CDR3. CDR1 is MGHDK, CDR2 SYGVNS, per germline.

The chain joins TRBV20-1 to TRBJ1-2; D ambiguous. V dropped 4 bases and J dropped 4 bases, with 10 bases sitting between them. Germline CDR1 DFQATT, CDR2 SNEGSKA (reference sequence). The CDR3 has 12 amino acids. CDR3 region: CSATDGRYGYTF. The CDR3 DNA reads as TGCAGTGCTACCGACGGCCGCTATGGCTACACCTTC.

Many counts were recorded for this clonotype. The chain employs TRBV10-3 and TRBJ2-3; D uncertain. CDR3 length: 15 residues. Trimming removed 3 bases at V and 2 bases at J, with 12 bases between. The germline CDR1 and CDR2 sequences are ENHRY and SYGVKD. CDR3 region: CAISEKGPSTDTQYF. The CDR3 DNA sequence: TGTGCCATCAGTGAAAAGGGTCCGTCCACAGATACGCAGTATTTT.

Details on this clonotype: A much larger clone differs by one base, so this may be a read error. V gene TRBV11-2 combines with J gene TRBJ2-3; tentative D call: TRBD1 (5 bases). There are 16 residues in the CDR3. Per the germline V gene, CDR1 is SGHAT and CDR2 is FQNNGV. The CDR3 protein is CVSSALRQRGTDTQYF. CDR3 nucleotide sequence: TGTGTCAGCAGCGCTCTCAGACAGCGAGGCACAGATACGCAGTATTTT.

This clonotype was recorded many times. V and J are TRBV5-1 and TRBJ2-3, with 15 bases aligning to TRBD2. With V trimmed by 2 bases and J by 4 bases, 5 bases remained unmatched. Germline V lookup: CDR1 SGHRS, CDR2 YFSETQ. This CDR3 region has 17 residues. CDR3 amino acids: CASSFGLAGGLSDTQYF. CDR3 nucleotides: TGCGCCAGCAGCTTCGGACTAGCGGGGGGGCTGTCAGATACGCAGTATTTT.

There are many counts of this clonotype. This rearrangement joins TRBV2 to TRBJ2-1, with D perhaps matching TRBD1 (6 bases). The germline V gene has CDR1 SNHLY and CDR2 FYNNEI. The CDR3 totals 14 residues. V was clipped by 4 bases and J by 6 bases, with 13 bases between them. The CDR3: CASSVRGHPNEQFF. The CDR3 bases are TGTGCCAGCAGTGTCAGGGGACACCCCAATGAGCAGTTCTTC. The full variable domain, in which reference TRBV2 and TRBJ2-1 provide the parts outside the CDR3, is EPEVTQTPSHQVTQMGQEVILRCVPISNHLYFYWYRQILGQKVEFLVSFYNNEISEKSEIFDDQFSVERPDGSNFTLKIRSTKLEDSAMYFCASSVRGHPNEQFFGPGTRLTVL.

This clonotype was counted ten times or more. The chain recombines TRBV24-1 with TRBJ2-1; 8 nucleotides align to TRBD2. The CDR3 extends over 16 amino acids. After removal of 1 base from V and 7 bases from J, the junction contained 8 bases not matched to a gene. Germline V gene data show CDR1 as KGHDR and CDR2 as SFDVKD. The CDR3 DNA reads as TGTGCCACCAGTGATTTTGTGGCGGGGGGAGGGAATGAGCAGTTCTTC. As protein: CATSDFVAGGGNEQFF.

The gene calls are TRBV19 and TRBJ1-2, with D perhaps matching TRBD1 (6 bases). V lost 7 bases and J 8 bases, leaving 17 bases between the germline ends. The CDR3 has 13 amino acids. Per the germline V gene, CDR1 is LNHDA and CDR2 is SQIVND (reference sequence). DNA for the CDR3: TGTGCCAGTATTCCAACAGGGTACGAAGGCTACACCTTC. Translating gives CASIPTGYEGYTF.

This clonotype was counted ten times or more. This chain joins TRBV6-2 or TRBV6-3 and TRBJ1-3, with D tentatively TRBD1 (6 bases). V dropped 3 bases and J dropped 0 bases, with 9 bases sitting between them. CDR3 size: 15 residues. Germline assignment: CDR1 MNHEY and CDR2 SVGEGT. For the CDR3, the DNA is TGTGCCAGCAGTTATGGACAGAGCTCTGGAAACACCATATATTTT. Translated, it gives CASSYGQSSGNTIYF.

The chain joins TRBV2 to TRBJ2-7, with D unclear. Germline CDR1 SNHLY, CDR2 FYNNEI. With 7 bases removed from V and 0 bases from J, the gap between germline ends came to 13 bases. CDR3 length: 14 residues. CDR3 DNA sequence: TGTGCCAGCACCCAAGGAGCAGGCTCCTACGAGCAGTACTTC. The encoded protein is CASTQGAGSYEQYF.

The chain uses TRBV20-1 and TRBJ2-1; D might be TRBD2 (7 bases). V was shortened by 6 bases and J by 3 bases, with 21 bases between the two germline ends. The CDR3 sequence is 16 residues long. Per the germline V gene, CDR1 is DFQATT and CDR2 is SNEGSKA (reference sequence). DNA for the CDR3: TGCAGTGCCAGCAGCCTACTAGGGGGGGGCTACAATGAGCAGTTCTTC. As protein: CSASSLLGGGYNEQFF.

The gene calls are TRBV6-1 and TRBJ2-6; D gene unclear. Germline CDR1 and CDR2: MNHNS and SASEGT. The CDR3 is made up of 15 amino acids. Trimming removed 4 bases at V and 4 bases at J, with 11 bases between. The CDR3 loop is CASSAISAGANVLTF. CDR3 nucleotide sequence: TGTGCCAGCAGTGCCATATCAGCGGGGGCCAACGTCCTGACTTTC.